Listed here are 10 T cell receptor beta chains from one sample, sequenced in a study of control samples from healthy donors and cancer patients. TCRdb's table, derived via immunoSEQ multiplex PCR, lists solely in-frame clones and lacks some. In the table there are around 63,000 clones, around 87% of which are singletons. The material sequenced was PBMCs. Receptors were obtained from a woman in her forties or fifties with head and neck cancer.

V usage is TRBV4-1 and J usage is TRBJ1-2, with D maybe TRBD1 (6 bases). Per the germline V gene, CDR1 is MGHRA and CDR2 is YSYEKL. V lost 1 base to trimming and J lost 7 bases, with 16 bases between them. The CDR3 is 15 amino acids. The CDR3 region is CASSQAGQGLGGYTF. Here the CDR3 DNA reads TGCGCCAGCAGCCAAGCGGGGCAGGGGCTCGGTGGCTACACCTTC.

V is TRBV5-5 and J is TRBJ2-1; possible D gene TRBD1, 5 bases. CDR1 is SGHKS and CDR2 is YYEKEE in the germline V gene (reference sequence). The V and J ends lost 1 base and 7 bases respectively, with 18 bases between them. The length of the CDR3 is 16 residues. The CDR3 region is CASSLIIPGLENEQFF. CDR3 sequence (DNA): TGTGCCAGCAGCTTGATAATCCCAGGGCTGGAGAATGAGCAGTTCTTC.

The gene calls are TRBV5-1 and TRBJ2-5, with TRBD1 matching 7 bases. The junction had 6 bases not matched to a gene; V was cut back by 3 bases and J by 4 bases. Germline V gene lookup returns CDR1 SGHRS and CDR2 YFSETQ. This CDR3 has 14 amino acids. This CDR3 is CASSSNRGGETQYF. DNA of the CDR3: TGCGCCAGCAGCTCGAACAGGGGTGGAGAGACCCAGTACTTC. Using reference TRBV5-1 and TRBJ2-5 for the parts outside the CDR3, the full variable domain is KAGVTQTPRYLIKTRGQQVTLSCSPISGHRSVSWYQQTPGQGLQFLFEYFSETQRNKGNFPGRFSGRQFSNSRSEMNVSTLELGDSALYLCASSSNRGGETQYFGPGTRLLVL.

Only one count was recorded for this clone. The J gene is TRBJ2-5, the V gene TRBV7-3; TRBD2 might be the D (5 bases). This CDR3 is 15 amino acids long. CDR1 SGHTA and CDR2 FQGTGA come from the germline V gene. V lost 0 bases and J 2 bases, leaving 10 bases between the germline ends. The CDR3 here is CASSLTGQRQETQYF. The CDR3 bases are TGTGCCAGCAGCTTAACAGGCCAGCGGCAAGAGACCCAGTACTTC.

V gene TRBV27 combines with J gene TRBJ1-5, with D possibly TRBD1 on 6 matching bases. The V and J ends lost 4 bases and 5 bases respectively, with 15 bases between them. This CDR3 spans 15 amino acids. Germline V CDR1 and CDR2: MNHEY, SMNVEV (reference sequence). CDR3 bases: TGTGCCAGCAGTTCTGGGGGGGCTCGGGATCAGCCCCAGCATTTT. It yields the protein CASSSGGARDQPQHF.

This rearrangement joins TRBV18 to TRBJ2-3; 13 bases line up with TRBD2. The junction had 6 bases not matched to a gene; V was cut back by 2 bases and J by 7 bases. CDR3 length: 16 amino acids. The germline V gene has CDR1 KGHSH and CDR2 LQKENI. CDR3 sequence reads: CASSPTGTSGAYTQYF. CDR3 DNA sequence: TGTGCCAGCTCACCAACCGGGACTAGCGGGGCATATACGCAGTATTTT.

V gene TRBV19 combines with J gene TRBJ1-5; D perhaps matches TRBD1 (5 bases). The V and J ends lost 5 bases and 7 bases respectively, with 15 bases between them. Germline CDR1 reads LNHDA; CDR2 reads SQIVND (reference sequence). The CDR3 has 14 amino acids. CDR3: CASSEAGSRQPQHF. The CDR3 DNA sequence: TGTGCCAGTAGTGAAGCAGGGAGTAGGCAGCCCCAGCATTTT.

V is TRBV27 and J is TRBJ1-2; unclear D gene. Trimming removed 8 bases at V and 6 bases at J, with 13 bases between. Looked up from germline, CDR1 is MNHEY and CDR2 is SMNVEV (reference sequence). The CDR3 loop spans 12 amino acids. For the CDR3, the DNA is TGTGCCAGCGGGCGACCTGCTCATGGCTACACCTTC. Translated, it gives CASGRPAHGYTF.

This clone was observed a single time. This sequence joins TRBV7-9 and TRBJ1-4; D call uncertain. Deletions cut 4 bases from V and 2 bases from J, with 14 bases between. The CDR3 totals 16 residues. Germline V lookup: CDR1 SEHNR, CDR2 FQNEAQ (reference sequence). CDR3 sequence (DNA): TGTGCCAGCAGCTCCTCCCGCTTGGGCACTAATGAAAAACTGTTTTTT. It yields the protein CASSSSRLGTNEKLFF.

The V call is TRBV6-4, the J call TRBJ2-1; D is perhaps TRBD1 or TRBD2 (6 bases each). Germline lookup yields CDR1 MRHNA and CDR2 SNTAGT. Deletions cut 4 bases from V and 6 bases from J, with 13 bases between. CDR3 length: 14 amino acids. The CDR3 region has the DNA TGTGCCAGCAGTGCCACGGGGGCCAGCAATGAGCAGTTCTTC. This encodes CASSATGASNEQFF.